The clone carrying this T cell receptor beta chain appeared a few times. Its antigen is currently unknown. These data belong to a study of regulatory T cells in long-lasting Graves disease. Unmatched junction bases numbered 6, after V lost 5 bases and J lost 4 bases. The CDR3 has 14 residues. General study findings and limits: TRBV28 was favored in persistent disease, as were TRBJ1-2 and TRBJ2-5.

iRepertoire HTBI primers and Arm-PCR of CDR3 regions built TCR beta libraries. Under the authors' procedure: Identification of gene segments yielded some 60 TRBV and roughly 15 TRBJ across samples. TCRdb recomputed calls from the multiplex PCR reads with MiXCR, one row per CDR3 protein. The V and J calls were not made by the authors but by TCRdb's processing. The sample lists around 450,000 distinct CDR3 sequences, about 22% seen once, with roughly 7% in the top ten. Time point defined: persistent/refractory GD, antithyroid drugs over 5 years with positive TRAb. PBMC-extracted RNA yielded the TCR library.

This clonotype was obtained from a female donor with Graves disease. The genes are TRBV12-3 or TRBV12-4 and TRBJ2-3, with 7 bases matching TRBD1. The material sequenced was peripheral blood mononuclear cells (PBMCs), taken when the disease was refractory, from a patient treated with antithyroid drugs. The CDR3, as DNA: TGTGCCAGCAGTACCCTAGGGGGCCCAGATACGCAGTATTTT. This encodes CASSTLGGPDTQYF.